Listed below are T cell receptor beta chains from one sample, sequenced in a study of graft-versus-host responses after intestinal transplantation. Method: immunoSEQ multiplex PCR; TCRdb's copy keeps in-frame clones and lacks some. The table shows fewer than 110,000 clones, with under 95% occurring only once. Their antigens remain unidentified. Sequences were derived from unstimulated CD8+ T cells sorted from spleen or lymph node cells, sampled before intestinal transplant. The receptors derive from a human donor who received an intestinal transplant. The CDR3 runs from the conserved cysteine through the conserved F or W. D genes are given only for firm matches. Some rows mark clone size as missing; the rest say once, few, many or name a class of expanded clone.

V gene: TRBV29-1; J gene: TRBJ1-1; clone size: .; D gene: .; CDR3 DNA: TGCAAAGGAGGGGCCGGGGAGAACACTGAAGCTTTCTTT; CDR3 protein: CKGGAGENTEAFF
V gene: TRBV7-9; J gene: TRBJ1-1; clone size: .; D gene: .; CDR3 DNA: TGTGCCAGCAGCTTGTACACTGAAGCTTTCTTT; CDR3 protein: CASSLYTEAFF
V gene: TRBV4-1; J gene: TRBJ1-1; clone size: few; D gene: TRBD1; CDR3 DNA: TGCGCCAGCAGCCGACAGGGACGGAACACTGAAGCTTTCTTT; CDR3 protein: CASSRQGRNTEAFF
V gene: TRBV11-2; J gene: TRBJ2-5; clone size: .; D gene: .; CDR3 DNA: TGTGCCAGCAGCTTAGGCGCAGAGACCCAGTACTTC; CDR3 protein: CASSLGAETQYF
V gene: TRBV6-5; J gene: TRBJ2-7; clone size: .; D gene: TRBD1; CDR3 DNA: TGTGCCAGCAGTGGCAGGACAGGGGGCTACGAGCAGTACTTC; CDR3 protein: CASSGRTGGYEQYF
V gene: TRBV11-2; J gene: TRBJ2-7; clone size: .; D gene: TRBD1; CDR3 DNA: TGTGCCAGCAGCTTCGACAGGGTTACCTACGAGCAGTACTTC; CDR3 protein: CASSFDRVTYEQYF
V gene: TRBV19; J gene: TRBJ1-1; clone size: few; D gene: .; CDR3 DNA: TGTGCCAGTAGTACTGGTCCATTCCCTGAAGCTTTCTTT; CDR3 protein: CASSTGPFPEAFF
V gene: TRBV11-2; J gene: TRBJ2-3; clone size: .; D gene: TRBD2; CDR3 DNA: TGTGCCAGCTCCGAGGGGACTAGGGGTTGGTACAGCACAGATACGCAGTATTTT; CDR3 protein: CASSEGTRGWYSTDTQYF
V gene: TRBV5-1; J gene: TRBJ2-5; clone size: .; D gene: .; CDR3 DNA: TGCGCCAGCAGCCCAGCATCGGAAGAGACCCAGTACTTC; CDR3 protein: CASSPASEETQYF
V gene: TRBV29-1; J gene: TRBJ2-2; clone size: .; D gene: TRBD1; CDR3 DNA: TGCAGCGCCTACAGGGGGGAGACCGGGGAGCTGTTTTTT; CDR3 protein: CSAYRGETGELFF
V gene: TRBV27; J gene: TRBJ2-7; clone size: .; D gene: TRBD1; CDR3 DNA: TGTGCCAGCAGTACGAAACAGGGGTCCTACGAGCAGTACTTC; CDR3 protein: CASSTKQGSYEQYF
V gene: TRBV9; J gene: TRBJ1-2; clone size: .; D gene: TRBD1; CDR3 DNA: TGTGCCAGCAGCGTAGGCGGACGACAGGGACCTTATGGCTACACCTTC; CDR3 protein: CASSVGGRQGPYGYTF
V gene: TRBV15; J gene: TRBJ2-7; clone size: .; D gene: TRBD1; CDR3 DNA: TGTGCCACCAGCGTCCGGGACAGAGTTTACGAGCAGTACTTC; CDR3 protein: CATSVRDRVYEQYF
V gene: TRBV12-1; J gene: TRBJ1-3; clone size: .; D gene: .; CDR3 DNA: TGTGCCAGCAGCTTTGACACCATATATTTT; CDR3 protein: CASSFDTIYF
V gene: TRBV7-3; J gene: TRBJ1-1; clone size: .; D gene: .; CDR3 DNA: TGTGCCAGCAGCTTATACGGGGAGAACACTGAAGCTTTCTTT; CDR3 protein: CASSLYGENTEAFF
V gene: TRBV4-1; J gene: TRBJ1-2; clone size: .; D gene: .; CDR3 DNA: TGCGCCAGCAGCCAGCCGGGACTGAACTATGGCTACACCTTC; CDR3 protein: CASSQPGLNYGYTF
V gene: TRBV19; J gene: TRBJ1-2; clone size: .; D gene: TRBD1; CDR3 DNA: TGTGCCACCGACAGGGGGCGAGGGGATCTTGGCTACACCTTC; CDR3 protein: CATDRGRGDLGYTF
V gene: TRBV27; J gene: TRBJ1-2; clone size: .; D gene: .; CDR3 DNA: TGTGCCAGCAGTTTAGCTGGAAATAACTATGGCTACACCTTC; CDR3 protein: CASSLAGNNYGYTF
V gene: TRBV5-1; J gene: TRBJ2-1; clone size: .; D gene: TRBD1; CDR3 DNA: TGCGCCAGCAGCGCGGACAGGGCAACGTACTCCTACAATGAGCAGTTCTTC; CDR3 protein: CASSADRATYSYNEQFF
V gene: TRBV2; J gene: TRBJ2-1; clone size: .; D gene: .; CDR3 DNA: TGTGCCAGCAGAGACTACAGGGATCGATACAATGAGCAGTTCTTC; CDR3 protein: CASRDYRDRYNEQFF
V gene: TRBV23-1; J gene: TRBJ2-2; clone size: few; D gene: .; CDR3 DNA: TGCGCCAGCAGTCAACAGGAGGAGGGGACCGGGGAGCTGTTTTTT; CDR3 protein: CASSQQEEGTGELFF
V gene: TRBV5-4; J gene: TRBJ1-1; clone size: .; D gene: TRBD1; CDR3 DNA: TGTGCCAGCAGGCAGGGGGCCAACACTGAAGCTTTCTTT; CDR3 protein: CASRQGANTEAFF
V gene: TRBV6-5; J gene: TRBJ2-2; clone size: once; D gene: .; CDR3 DNA: TGTGCCAGCAGTTACTCCCCCGGGGAGCTGTTTTTT; CDR3 protein: CASSYSPGELFF
V gene: TRBV19; J gene: TRBJ1-1; clone size: .; D gene: .; CDR3 DNA: TGTGCCAGTATGAACAGTCAAGACACTGAAGCTTTCTTT; CDR3 protein: CASMNSQDTEAFF
V gene: TRBV7-8; J gene: TRBJ2-2; clone size: .; D gene: .; CDR3 DNA: TGTGCCAGCAGCTTATTGGCTTGGACTCCCGCCCCGAACACCGGGGAGCTGTTTTTT; CDR3 protein: CASSLLAWTPAPNTGELFF
V gene: TRBV7-8; J gene: TRBJ1-5; clone size: .; D gene: .; CDR3 DNA: TGTGCCAGCAGCTTAAGTGGAGGGGGACAGCCCCAGCATTTT; CDR3 protein: CASSLSGGGQPQHF
V gene: TRBV6-1; J gene: TRBJ1-2; clone size: .; D gene: TRBD1; CDR3 DNA: TGTGCCAGCAGGGAAACCACAGGGGGACTCTATGGCTACACCTTC; CDR3 protein: CASRETTGGLYGYTF
V gene: TRBV5-8; J gene: TRBJ2-7; clone size: .; D gene: TRBD1; CDR3 DNA: TGTGCCAGCAGCGGGGGGACAGGGTTCAACGAGCAGTACTTC; CDR3 protein: CASSGGTGFNEQYF
V gene: TRBV19; J gene: TRBJ1-5; clone size: .; D gene: .; CDR3 DNA: TGTGCCAGTAGTGACGGGTCGACCCAGCATTTT; CDR3 protein: CASSDGSTQHF
V gene: TRBV27; J gene: TRBJ2-1; clone size: .; D gene: .; CDR3 DNA: TGTGCCAGCAGTCCTCTCGAGTCACGGGGAGTAAATGAGCAGTTCTTC; CDR3 protein: CASSPLESRGVNEQFF
V gene: TRBV11-2; J gene: TRBJ1-1; clone size: .; D gene: .; CDR3 DNA: TGTGCCAGCAGCACGTTTACCAGGTTAGAGGGCACTGAAGCTTTCTTT; CDR3 protein: CASSTFTRLEGTEAFF